This T cell receptor (beta chain) appears in the sequencing data of a study of T cell responses to AZD1222 COVID-19 vaccine. The method was immunoSEQ multiplex PCR; TCRdb's version includes in-frame clones alone and lacks a portion of them. In the table there are 95,000 to 150,000 clones, about 89% of which are singletons. This TCR derives from an adult in good health. The input for sequencing was peripheral blood, taken on day 0 of AZD1222 vaccination.

The CDR3: CASSSAPGPAALEQYF. The CDR3 bases are TGTGCCAGCAGCTCTGCTCCAGGGCCGGCGGCCCTCGAGCAGTACTTC. This chain uses TRBV9 with TRBJ2-7; D perhaps matches TRBD1 (5 bases). The CDR3 runs 16 residues. CDR1 is SGDLS and CDR2 is YYNGEE in the germline V gene. V lost 4 bases to trimming and J lost 6 bases, with 23 bases between them.